This TCR beta chain appears in the sequencing data of a study of T cell responses to AZD1222 COVID-19 vaccine. Study summary: Pooled in the analysis were second doses at about 4 or about 12 weeks.

A word on this clone: As yet, its antigen is unknown.

Method: immunoSEQ multiplex PCR; TCRdb's copy keeps in-frame clones and lacks some. The data show 150,000 to 200,000 clones, approximately 94% seen once. Findings of the study overall: Increased Spike-specific TCR breadth and depth were observed after two AZD1222 doses.

Germline V CDR1 and CDR2: SGHAT, FQNNGV. This CDR3 is built from 14 residues. Trimming removed 1 base from V and 4 bases from J; junction bases left unmatched: 4. The chain is built from TRBV11-2 and TRBJ2-7; 7 bases are a match to TRBD2. The sequencing used peripheral blood, collected on day 0 of AZD1222 vaccination. The receptor was derived from an adult in good health. The CDR3 DNA reads as TGTGCCAGCAGCTTAGTTCGGGGAGGGTACGAGCAGTACTTC. Encoded protein: CASSLVRGGYEQYF. Using reference TRBV11-2 and TRBJ2-7 for the parts outside the CDR3, the full variable domain is EAGVAQSPRYKIIEKRQSVAFWCNPISGHATLYWYQQILGQGPKLLIQFQNNGVVDDSQLPKDRFSAERLKGVDSTLKIQPAKLEDSAVYLCASSLVRGGYEQYFGPGTRLTVT.